The next 15 T cell receptor beta chains were all read from a single sample in a study of blood T cell repertoires in COVID-19. Sequenced by immunoSEQ multiplex PCR; TCRdb stores in-frame clones only, minus some. The data contain a few hundred thousand clones, 75% to 85% of them seen just once; the ten biggest clones take up around a tenth. Sequencing used PBMCs or T cells enriched from blood (not recorded which). Source of these receptors: a man aged 35 to 55 who had recovered from COVID-19.

This clone was seen more than once but under ten times. The rearrangement joins TRBV6-1 to TRBJ1-2; 9 nucleotides line up with TRBD1. Looked up from germline, CDR1 is MNHNS and CDR2 is SASEGT. The CDR3 totals 14 residues. V lost 2 bases, J lost 8 bases, and 6 bases stayed unmatched. The CDR3: CASSERQGGMGYTF. CDR3 DNA sequence: TGTGCCAGCAGTGAAAGACAGGGGGGAATGGGCTACACCTTC.

The chain is built from TRBV18 and TRBJ1-1; D uncertain. Germline V gene sequence: CDR1 KGHSH, CDR2 LQKENI. Deletions cut 3 bases from V and 1 base from J, with 6 bases between. This CDR3 spans 13 amino acids. CDR3 sequence reads: CASSPKRNTEAFF. CDR3 bases: TGTGCCAGCTCACCTAAGAGGAACACTGAAGCTTTCTTT.

V and J are TRBV19 and TRBJ1-2; weak D call: TRBD1 (6 bases). The CDR3 totals 14 residues. The V gene lost 5 bases and the J gene lost 5 bases, with 15 bases spanning the gap. Germline CDR1 LNHDA, CDR2 SQIVND (reference sequence). CDR3 loop: CASSDGRGGYGYTF. CDR3 nucleotide sequence: TGTGCCAGTAGTGATGGCAGGGGTGGATATGGCTACACCTTC.

The chain combines TRBV19 with TRBJ1-2; TRBD1 agrees at 9 bases. The J segment lost 8 bases and the V segment lost 7 bases, leaving 8 bases of the junction unmatched. Germline V CDR1 and CDR2: LNHDA, SQIVND (reference sequence). This CDR3 has 13 residues. In nucleotides, the CDR3 is TGTGCCAGTATAAAGGGACAGGGCAGCGGCTACACCTTC. Amino acids: CASIKGQGSGYTF.

This rearrangement joins TRBV27 to TRBJ2-3, with D possibly matching TRBD2 (7 bases). The CDR3 is made up of 17 amino acids. Looked up from germline, CDR1 is MNHEY and CDR2 is SMNVEV (reference sequence). Trimming shortened V by 2 bases and J by 1 base, and 16 bases separated the two germline ends. The CDR3: CASSLPLGGAGTDTQYF. For the CDR3, the DNA is TGTGCCAGCAGTTTACCCCTGGGGGGGGCTGGCACAGATACGCAGTATTTT.

The CDR3, as DNA: TGTGCCAGCAGACTAGGCACTGTTGAAAAACTGTTTTTT. Translating it yields CASRLGTVEKLFF. The chain links TRBV28 to TRBJ1-4; no definite D call. The CDR3 runs 13 residues. Germline V gives CDR1 MDHEN, CDR2 SYDVKM. V was cut by 6 bases and J by 7 bases, with 12 bases left in between.

V gene TRBV3-1 (or the pseudogene TRBV3-2) combines with J gene TRBJ2-1; the D gene is possibly TRBD2 (5 bases). CDR1 and CDR2 from the germline V gene are LGHDT and YNNKEL (reference sequence). V dropped 3 bases and J dropped 5 bases, with 11 bases sitting between them. The CDR3 covers 14 residues. The DNA of the CDR3 is TGTGCCAGCAGCCAGAGGCGGGTACACAATGAGCAGTTCTTC. Translating gives CASSQRRVHNEQFF.

In DNA form, the CDR3 reads TGCAGTGCTGCCTCCTACTACGAGCAGTACTTC. It codes for CSAASYYEQYF. The chain has TRBV20-1 and TRBJ2-7; D is uncertain. The germline V gene encodes CDR1 DFQATT and CDR2 SNEGSKA (reference sequence). V lost 5 bases, J lost 3 bases, and 8 bases lay in between. This CDR3 is 11 amino acids long.

The chain uses TRBV7-9 and TRBJ2-2; D remains ambiguous. Per germline, CDR1 SEHNR and CDR2 FQNEAQ (reference sequence). There are 13 residues in the CDR3. Trimming removed 3 bases at V and 4 bases at J, with 6 bases between. CDR3 sequence reads: CASSFLSTGELFF. The CDR3 DNA sequence: TGTGCCAGCAGCTTTCTTTCCACCGGGGAGCTGTTTTTT.

The rearrangement links TRBV6-5 to TRBJ2-5; D might be TRBD2 (5 bases). Germline CDR1 MNHEY, CDR2 SVGAGI. The length of the CDR3 is 14 residues. V shed 6 bases and J shed 3 bases, with 14 bases lying between them. The CDR3 spells CASSPPGLKETQYF. CDR3 DNA: TGTGCCAGCAGCCCCCCGGGATTAAAAGAGACCCAGTACTTC.

The rearrangement uses TRBV5-4 and TRBJ1-6, with 12 bases aligning to TRBD1. V lost 4 bases to trimming and J lost 9 bases; unmatched junction nucleotides: 8. The CDR3 runs to 16 residues. The germline V gene has CDR1 SGHNT and CDR2 YYREEE (reference sequence). The DNA of the CDR3 is TGTGCCAGCAGCCCGGGACAGGGGGCTCAGGGTTCACCCCTCCACTTT. This gives the protein CASSPGQGAQGSPLHF.

The rearrangement joins TRBV9 to TRBJ2-5; 8 bases line up with TRBD2. The CDR3 contains 13 residues. Germline values: CDR1 SGDLS, CDR2 YYNGEE. Losses at the gene ends were 3 bases for V and 7 bases for J; bases not matched to a gene: 5. CDR3 DNA sequence: TGTGCCAGCAGCGGTAGCGGGGAAGGGACCCAGTACTTC. It translates to CASSGSGEGTQYF.

The chain employs TRBV15 and TRBJ2-6; D perhaps matches TRBD1 (7 bases). V lost 3 bases, J lost 1 base, and 10 bases lay in between. This CDR3 is built from 16 residues. Per the germline V gene, CDR1 is LNHNV and CDR2 is YYDKDF (reference sequence). CDR3 loop: CATSRTGRSGANVLTF. The CDR3 nucleotides read TGTGCCACCAGCAGGACAGGGAGGTCTGGGGCCAACGTCCTGACTTTC. The whole variable domain, remainder taken from reference TRBV15 and TRBJ2-6, is DAMVIQNPRYQVTQFGKPVTLSCSQTLNHNVMYWYQQKSSQAPKLLFHYYDKDFNNEADTPDNFQSRRPNTSFCFLDIRSPGLGDTAMYLCATSRTGRSGANVLTFGAGSRLTVL.

The chain carries TRBV2 and TRBJ2-1, with D possibly TRBD2 on 5 matching bases. Germline lookup yields CDR1 SNHLY and CDR2 FYNNEI. This CDR3 has 11 amino acids. V was clipped by 4 bases and J by 10 bases, with 8 bases between them. As DNA, the CDR3 is TGTGCCAGCAGTGCGGGGATCGAGCAGTTCTTC. Its translation: CASSAGIEQFF.

The V call is TRBV29-1, the J call TRBJ2-5, with a weak D call TRBD2 (5 bases). CDR1 and CDR2 from the germline V gene are SQVTM and ANQGSEA. Trimming removed 7 bases from V and 4 bases from J, with 19 bases in between. This CDR3 region has 14 residues. The CDR3 is CSGVGGRGGETQYF. DNA of the CDR3: TGCAGCGGGGTGGGCGGGCGAGGAGGAGAGACCCAGTACTTC.